This T cell receptor (beta chain) emerged from a study of T cells after somatic rescue of genetic block (dated by TCRdb to 2020 to 2021). Concerning the study at large: What the study looked at was long-term robustness, specifically in a T-cell system that came about through somatic rescue of a genetic block in T-cell development.

As to this clone: Which antigen it targets is not known. Base quality data are lacking; no much larger clone is found one base away.

Receptor libraries were prepared by the immunoSEQ multiplex PCR assay. Here the immuneACCESS table is served through TCRdb, limited to in-frame sequences with V and J called. Missing clones are a known gap in these copies; in checked studies unresolved V genes cover under half, and the rest lacks a known reason. The sample contains about 13,000 clones, 73% of them found a single time. The ten largest clones represent about 21% of the sample. Including the terminal cysteine and phenylalanine, the CDR3 comprises 16 residues. Only the CDR3 DNA stays, 48 bases, in frame from base 1. Germline trimming amounts to 2 bases on V and 2 bases on J, with 6 as the count of junction bases outside the gene matches. The germline V gene gives CDR1 as MNHEY and CDR2 as SVGAGI.

The sample was peripheral blood mononuclear cells (PBMCs). The receptor was derived from a boy younger than 18. Recombination connected TRBV6-5 to TRBJ2-7; 10 central bases correspond to TRBD2. The nucleotide sequence is TGTGCCAGCAGTTACGGGAGGGGACTAGCGCCCTACGAGCAGTACTTC. Translated, it reads CASSYGRGLAPYEQYF.